This entry features one TCR beta chain sequence. The data derive from a study of blood T cell repertoires in COVID-19. The CDR3 loop spans 17 amino acids. Germline V gives CDR1 SGHRS, CDR2 YFSETQ. The trim removed 4 bases at V and 3 bases at J, leaving 8 bases unmatched. The data were produced by immunoSEQ multiplex PCR, yet TCRdb's version contains in-frame clones alone and is incomplete. There are 50,000 to 65,000 clones in the sample; approximately 85% occur only once, and roughly 15% lies in the top ten. Sequencing was carried out using peripheral blood. This sequence originates from a human donor in a cohort sampled during active COVID-19. The V call is TRBV5-1, the J call TRBJ2-4, with TRBD1 identical over 12 bases. The CDR3 protein is CASSHTGTGGGKNIQYF. As DNA, the CDR3 is TGCGCCAGCAGCCATACAGGGACAGGGGGCGGCAAAAACATTCAGTACTTC.